This T cell receptor beta chain was observed in a study of human T cells and chemical hapten exposure (dated by TCRdb to the early 2020s). Describing the broader study: The libraries were sequenced as a pool, and the TCR yield per sample differed mostly because of small variations in library volumes within the pool. The study tracked peripheral blood TCR repertoire changes in vivo during primary and secondary sensitization to the hapten diphenylcyclopropenone (DPC) in alopecia patients. From each blood RNA sample, both TCR alpha and TCR beta chains were sequenced.

The method was RACE. Sequencing was performed on a NextSeq 500. During library preparation, unique molecular identifiers were attached to individual cDNA molecules so that TCRs could be counted quantitatively and reproducibly. Concerning the study's data processing: The median number of TCRs per sample was approximately 98,000, ranging from 23,224 to 690,600. The Decombinator software suite was used to annotate the V, J and CDR3 of the TCR reads. Every sample was subsampled to the same number of TCRs (28,000) for the PS versus PT1 abundance plots. TCRs were defined as expanded if absent before sensitization and observed at least eight times at the 2-week time point. TCRdb handled the public reads itself, with Q25 trimming in fastp and clone calling in MiXCR, and kept productive beta chains. Identical CDR3 protein sequences are pooled into one entry, listed with their most common genes and DNA. It is TCRdb's table, rather than the study itself, that gives the V and J calls and clone size. Counted in this sample were some 50,000 distinct CDR3 sequences; 3.5% to 4.5% of them appeared once. The ten largest clones capture around 1.6% of the sample.

The investigation overall reported the following: The number of TCRs above 1 in 1000 frequency did not change with DPC sensitization; there was no evidence of global repertoire structure alterations. Repeated subsampling changed both the strength of the expansion versus patch-test correlation and the threshold at which the correlation became significant.

Comment on this clonotype: This receptor's antigen is unknown. This sequence may be a read error, since a much larger clone differs from it by one base.

Taken with the paper, the label for time point translates to: healthy volunteer bleed at 2 weeks. Total RNA was isolated from unfractionated whole blood collected in Tempus Blood RNA tubes. Roughly 5 healthy volunteers served as TCR sequencing controls and were bled at day 0, 2 weeks and 6 weeks. Spanning cysteine to phenylalanine, the CDR3 consists of 13 amino acids. This entry keeps only the CDR3 DNA: 39 bases, framed from base 1. The germline V gene encodes CDR1 MDHEN and CDR2 SYDVKM. Germline trimming amounts to 6 bases on V and 11 bases on J, with 8 as the count of junction bases outside the gene matches.

This sequence uses TRBV28 and TRBJ1-5, with 9 bases matching TRBD1. Material: whole blood. The receptor's source is a female donor in good health. Some clones in this sample may be carry-over from other donors' samples. The CDR3 reads CASRRQGGQSQHF. The nucleotide sequence is given as TGTGCCAGCAGAAGACAGGGGGGACAGTCCCAGCATTTT.